The 27 T cell receptor beta chains given below trace back to one sample, sequenced in a study of Graves' ophthalmopathy and Graves' hyperthyroidism. TCR beta CDR3 amplification used RNA transcripts. HTBI primers were employed in first-round RT-PCR, then a second-round multiplex PCR followed. TCRdb recomputed calls from the multiplex PCR reads with MiXCR, one row per CDR3 protein. The table has about 370,000 distinct CDR3 sequences, approximately 20% seen once; the top ten hold 1.6%. Sequencing was performed on peripheral blood. These receptors came from a woman under 30 with Graves' ophthalmopathy.

This clonotype was detected many times. The CDR3 coding sequence is TGTGCCAGCAGCTTAAGTGTCGACCAAGAGACCCAGTACTTC. Its translation is CASSLSVDQETQYF. This chain connects TRBV7-2 to TRBJ2-5; D is unclear. Trimming removed 2 bases from V and 0 bases from J, with 7 bases in between. Germline assignment: CDR1 SGHTA and CDR2 FQGNSA. CDR3 length: 14 amino acids.

This clonotype was recorded at least ten times. V gene TRBV5-6 combines with J gene TRBJ2-5; D is perhaps TRBD1 or TRBD2 (5 bases each). This CDR3 is 16 amino acids long. The germline gives CDR1 SGHDT, CDR2 YYEEEE. The germline V and J ends were trimmed by 1 base and 5 bases, with 18 bases remaining between them. CDR3 loop: CASSLRMGMGDETQYF. Written as DNA, the CDR3 is TGTGCCAGCAGCTTGAGGATGGGGATGGGGGATGAGACCCAGTACTTC.

This clonotype showed up many times. The rearrangement uses TRBV2 and TRBJ1-2; tentatively, D is TRBD1 (5 bases). V was pared by 6 bases and J by 4 bases, with 21 bases between. Germline CDR1 SNHLY, CDR2 FYNNEI. The CDR3 consists of 16 residues. The DNA for the CDR3 is TGTGCCAGCAGGGGGCAGGGCGTTAATTTTTTCTATGGCTACACCTTC. Its protein product is CASRGQGVNFFYGYTF.

This clonotype was seen a single time. V and J are TRBV25-1 and TRBJ2-7; 9 bases fit TRBD1. Trimming cost V 5 bases and J 5 bases; bases outside gene matches: 13. This CDR3 contains 16 residues. Germline V gene sequence: CDR1 MGHDK, CDR2 SYGVNS. The CDR3 nucleotides read TGTGCCAGCAGTACCGGGCCGGGACAGGGTACCGACGAGCAGTACTTC. The encoded protein is CASSTGPGQGTDEQYF.

Ten or more counts support this clonotype. The rearrangement joins TRBV12-3 or TRBV12-4 to TRBJ2-7; 7 bases align to TRBD2. V lost 3 bases, J lost 3 bases, and 11 bases stayed unmatched. This CDR3 has 16 residues. The CDR3 DNA sequence: TGTGCCAGCAGTTTTTTTAGGGCGGGGGACTACTACGAGCAGTACTTC. Protein product: CASSFFRAGDYYEQYF.

This clonotype was observed at least ten times. For the CDR3, the DNA is TGTGCCAGCAAAACACAGGGTGGCGACTACGAGCAGTACTTC. It specifies CASKTQGGDYEQYF. The chain uses TRBV28 and TRBJ2-7; D is possibly TRBD1 (6 bases). The CDR3 consists of 14 residues. Germline values: CDR1 MDHEN, CDR2 SYDVKM. Deletions cut 7 bases from V and 3 bases from J, with 16 bases between.

This clonotype appeared a few times. The chain is built from TRBV6-4 and TRBJ2-2, with TRBD1 matching 7 bases. Per germline, CDR1 MRHNA and CDR2 SNTAGT. V was clipped by 3 bases and J by 4 bases; unmatched bases: 5. This CDR3 region has 15 residues. CDR3 sequence reads: CASSEGTAPTGELFF. CDR3 coding DNA: TGTGCCAGCAGTGAGGGGACAGCACCCACCGGGGAGCTGTTTTTT.

This clonotype was observed at least ten times. CDR3 region: CASSAPGQGDPYEQYF. The CDR3 DNA reads TGTGCCAGCAGTGCTCCGGGACAAGGGGACCCCTACGAGCAGTACTTC. The chain couples TRBV28 to TRBJ2-7; tentative D call: TRBD1 (6 bases). Germline V gives CDR1 MDHEN, CDR2 SYDVKM. Trimming pared 5 bases from V and 2 bases from J, leaving 19 bases between. This CDR3 comprises 16 residues.

The chain has TRBV6-2 or TRBV6-3 and TRBJ1-6; D gene unclear. Germline-derived CDR1 and CDR2 are MNHEY and SVGEGT. CDR3 length: 13 amino acids. Trimming pared 2 bases from V and 13 bases from J, leaving 12 bases between. The CDR3 nucleotides are TGTGCCAGCAGTTACCGGTCGGAGACCCCCCTCCACTTT. Protein product: CASSYRSETPLHF.

The genes are TRBV2 and TRBJ1-2, with D possibly being TRBD1 (5 bases). The germline V and J ends were trimmed by 3 bases and 0 bases, with 23 bases remaining between them. There are 19 residues in the CDR3. CDR1 is SNHLY, CDR2 FYNNEI, per germline. The CDR3 DNA reads TGTGCCAGCAGTGACGCGACAGCCGATCGAATGAGAGCTAACTATGGCTACACCTTC. Protein product: CASSDATADRMRANYGYTF.

A few counts support this clonotype. V and J are TRBV6-4 and TRBJ1-2; 9 nucleotides match TRBD1. CDR3 length: 14 amino acids. CDR1 and CDR2 from the germline V gene are MRHNA and SNTAGT. The V and J ends lost 6 bases and 2 bases, in that order; junction bases with no gene match: 4. Here the CDR3 reads CASRKDRGNYGYTF. The DNA for the CDR3 is TGTGCCAGCAGGAAGGACAGGGGAAACTATGGCTACACCTTC.

V usage is TRBV5-5 and J usage is TRBJ1-1, with a tentative D call TRBD1 (5 bases). V lost 4 bases and J 5 bases, leaving 15 bases between the germline ends. Germline CDR1 reads SGHKS; CDR2 reads YYEKEE (reference sequence). This CDR3 contains 14 residues. DNA for the CDR3: TGTGCCAGCAGCCCCGGGACCTTGTGGACTGAAGCTTTCTTT. Amino acid sequence: CASSPGTLWTEAFF. The full variable domain, in which reference TRBV5-5 and TRBJ1-1 provide the parts outside the CDR3, is DAGVTQSPTHLIKTRGQQVTLRCSPISGHKSVSWYQQVLGQGPQFIFQYYEKEERGRGNFPDRFSARQFPNYSSELNVNALLLGDSALYLCASSPGTLWTEAFFGQGTRLTVV.

At least ten counts were recorded for this clonotype. CDR3: CASRGSVRGTEAFF. The DNA for the CDR3 is TGTGCCAGCAGGGGGAGTGTCAGGGGCACTGAAGCTTTCTTT. This chain connects TRBV7-2 to TRBJ1-1; perhaps TRBD1 as D (6 bases). Germline V gives CDR1 SGHTA, CDR2 FQGNSA. The CDR3 is 14 residues long. Trimming took 6 bases from V and 4 from J, leaving 15 bases between them.

The rearrangement links TRBV6-1 to TRBJ1-6; tentatively, D is TRBD1 (6 bases). This CDR3 spans 14 amino acids. With 5 bases removed from V and 8 bases from J, the gap between germline ends came to 13 bases. CDR1 is MNHNS and CDR2 is SASEGT in the germline V gene. The DNA of the CDR3 is TGTGCCAGCAGTAGGCAGGGGCCGGATTCACCCCTCCACTTT. It yields the protein CASSRQGPDSPLHF.

This clonotype was seen ten or more times. The chain combines TRBV7-8 with TRBJ2-7; D might be TRBD1 (6 bases). Per the germline V gene, CDR1 is SGHVS and CDR2 is FQNEAQ. Trimming shortened V by 1 base and J by 6 bases, and 16 bases separated the two germline ends. There are 15 residues in the CDR3. CDR3 sequence reads: CASSLGGGAYLEQYF. Written as DNA, the CDR3 is TGTGCCAGCAGCTTAGGTGGGGGCGCGTATCTCGAGCAGTACTTC. The full variable domain, completed using reference TRBV7-8 and TRBJ2-7, is GAGVSQSPRYKVAKRGQDVALRCDPISGHVSLFWYQQALGQGPEFLTYFQNEAQLDKSGLPSDRFFAERPEGSVSTLKIQRTQQEDSAVYLCASSLGGGAYLEQYFGPGTRLTVT.

This clonotype was seen only a few times. The chain employs TRBV20-1 and TRBJ2-7; TRBD1 agrees at 7 bases. V was pared by 6 bases and J by 1 base, with 15 bases of the junction left unmatched. CDR3 length: 16 amino acids. CDR1 and CDR2 (germline): DFQATT, SNEGSKA (reference sequence). CDR3 nucleotide sequence: TGCAGTGCCCAAAAGCAGGGGGTGGGGGAATCCTACGAGCAGTACTTC. Encoded protein: CSAQKQGVGESYEQYF.

This clonotype was found many times. The chain carries TRBV11-2 and TRBJ2-7; D is perhaps TRBD2 (6 bases). The CDR3 runs to 15 residues. Germline V gene data show CDR1 as SGHAT and CDR2 as FQNNGV. Trimming took off 1 base at V and 2 bases at J, with 12 bases between the two ends. The CDR3 here is CASSLVPGATYEQYF. The DNA for the CDR3 is TGTGCCAGCAGCTTAGTACCGGGAGCCACCTACGAGCAGTACTTC.

This sequence joins TRBV12-3 or TRBV12-4 and TRBJ1-2; unclear D gene. Trimming shortened V by 3 bases and J by 8 bases, and 10 bases separated the two germline ends. There are 12 residues in the CDR3. The CDR3 DNA follows: TGTGCCAGCAGTTTCGCCAGAAGGGGCTACACCTTC. This codes for CASSFARRGYTF.

This clonotype was found once. The chain carries TRBV6-2 or TRBV6-3 and TRBJ1-5, with 7 bases aligning to TRBD1. Looked up from germline, CDR1 is MNHEY and CDR2 is SVGEGT. The CDR3 covers 15 residues. V dropped 0 bases and J dropped 7; count of bases not matched to a gene: 6. The CDR3 DNA reads TGTGCCAGCAGTTACTCAGAGGGGGCGCTCCAGCCCCAGCATTTT. It codes for CASSYSEGALQPQHF.

The chain couples TRBV6-1 to TRBJ2-7, with D uncertain. CDR1 MNHNS and CDR2 SASEGT come from the germline V gene. This CDR3 is 13 amino acids long. V lost 4 bases and J lost 2, with 9 bases in between. Here the CDR3 reads CASSATATYEQYF. The CDR3 DNA follows: TGTGCCAGCAGTGCGACGGCGACCTACGAGCAGTACTTC.

The rearrangement joins TRBV27 to TRBJ2-5; D is tentatively TRBD1 or TRBD2 (5 bases each). The CDR3 has 15 amino acids. V gave up 0 bases and J gave up 7 bases, with 15 bases separating them. Germline-derived CDR1 and CDR2 are MNHEY and SMNVEV (reference sequence). The CDR3 here is CASSLSGTPGRTQYF. Here the CDR3 DNA reads TGTGCCAGCAGTTTATCAGGGACCCCGGGAAGGACCCAGTACTTC.

This chain joins TRBV12-3 or TRBV12-4 and TRBJ1-2; 10 bases are a match to TRBD1. The CDR3 is 14 amino acids. V lost 6 bases to trimming and J lost 7 bases; unmatched junction nucleotides: 8. CDR3 in amino acids: CASSGRQGAFGYTF. CDR3 in DNA: TGTGCCAGCAGCGGAAGACAGGGGGCGTTTGGCTACACCTTC.

Many counts were recorded for this clonotype. J is TRBJ1-1 and V is TRBV7-8; D gene uncertain. The germline gives CDR1 SGHVS, CDR2 FQNEAQ. V dropped 2 bases and J dropped 8 bases, with 12 bases sitting between them. The CDR3 consists of 13 residues. The CDR3 is CASSLLTVKEAFF. CDR3 DNA: TGTGCCAGCAGCTTACTTACAGTGAAAGAAGCTTTCTTT.

This clonotype was detected many times. The CDR3 DNA reads TGTGCCAGCAGTCCCCAAAAAATACCCCAAAACATTCAGTACTTC. It codes for CASSPQKIPQNIQYF. V is TRBV28 and J is TRBJ2-4; D is unresolved. Trimming cost V 5 bases and J 5 bases, with 16 bases left between them. There are 15 residues in the CDR3. Germline values: CDR1 MDHEN, CDR2 SYDVKM.

This clonotype was counted ten times or more. The rearrangement joins TRBV12-3 or TRBV12-4 to TRBJ2-7; tentatively, D is TRBD1 (6 bases). This CDR3 region has 17 residues. Trimming removed 2 bases at V and 5 bases at J, with 22 bases between. CDR3 nucleotide sequence: TGTGCCAGCAGTTTAAACCTACAGGGATTAAAAAGTGACGAGCAGTACTTC. It translates to CASSLNLQGLKSDEQYF.

This clonotype turned up a few times. The chain uses TRBV11-3 and TRBJ2-4, with 7 nucleotides matching TRBD1. J lost 1 base, V lost 5 bases, and 20 bases had no gene match. The germline V gene encodes CDR1 SGHNT and CDR2 YENEEA. CDR3 length equals 20 residues. Written as DNA, the CDR3 is TGTGCCAGCAGCCAACGACCGACAGGGACGACGGGTTTGGCCAAAAACATTCAGTACTTC. It yields the protein CASSQRPTGTTGLAKNIQYF.

This clonotype was seen ten or more times. The CDR3: CSAREAGVNIQYF. CDR3 in DNA: TGCAGTGCTAGAGAGGCAGGGGTAAACATTCAGTACTTC. The chain has TRBV20-1 and TRBJ2-4; D possibly corresponds to TRBD1 (6 bases). The CDR3 runs to 13 residues. V was shortened by 0 bases and J by 6 bases, with 9 bases between the two germline ends. Looked up from germline, CDR1 is DFQATT and CDR2 is SNEGSKA (reference sequence).